These T cell receptor beta chains were read from a single sample in a study of T cell responses to AZD1222 COVID-19 vaccine. Only in-frame clones appear in the TCRdb table, and some are missing; sequencing was by immunoSEQ multiplex PCR. The sample yields about 180,000 clones, approximately 90% seen once. Material: peripheral blood, obtained 28 days after the second dose of the MenACWY control vaccine. These receptors all stem from an adult who received the MenACWY meningococcal vaccine as a control. CDR3s include the opening cysteine and the closing phenylalanine or tryptophan. The D gene is left open where the match is weak. Expanded clones get a size class; other rows say once, few or many, or leave the size out.

V,D,J,size,length,CDR3,DNA
TRBV5-6,TRBD1,TRBJ1-5,-,15,CASSLARGFRQPQHF,TGTGCCAGCAGCTTGGCCAGGGGGTTTAGACAGCCCCAGCATTTT
TRBV29-1,-,TRBJ1-2,-,11,CSVSENYGYTF,TGCAGCGTATCAGAGAACTATGGCTACACCTTC
TRBV27,TRBD1,TRBJ2-7,-,14,CASSPSDRGYEQYF,TGTGCCAGCAGTCCTTCAGACAGGGGCTACGAGCAGTACTTC
TRBV27,TRBD2,TRBJ2-2,-,13,CASSGRANGELFF,TGTGCCAGCAGCGGGAGGGCAAACGGGGAGCTGTTTTTT
TRBV4-3,-,TRBJ1-2,-,13,CASSQGTYYGYTF,TGCGCCAGCAGCCAAGGGACGTACTATGGCTACACCTTC
TRBV7-9,-,TRBJ2-1,-,15,CASSLGGSRANEQFF,TGTGCCAGCAGCTTAGGTGGGAGCCGGGCTAATGAGCAGTTCTTC
TRBV5-4,-,TRBJ2-2,-,14,CASSYGQYPGELFF,TGTGCCAGCAGCTATGGACAGTACCCCGGGGAGCTGTTTTTT
TRBV6-4,-,TRBJ1-1,-,13,CASRLYLDTEAFF,TGTGCCAGCAGACTATACCTGGACACTGAAGCTTTCTTT
TRBV2,-,TRBJ2-1,-,14,CASRGGGNYNEQFF,TGTGCCAGCAGGGGCGGCGGGAACTACAATGAGCAGTTCTTC
TRBV19,-,TRBJ2-2,-,15,CASSRRRGDTGELFF,TGTGCCAGTAGTCGTCGGAGGGGGGACACCGGGGAGCTGTTTTTT
TRBV2,TRBD2,TRBJ2-7,-,18,CASTWTSGRPLLSYEQYF,TGTGCCAGCACTTGGACTAGCGGGAGACCCCTACTTTCCTACGAGCAGTACTTC
TRBV7-9,TRBD2,TRBJ2-3,-,14,CASGSGGRTDTQYF,TGTGCCAGCGGGTCGGGAGGACGAACAGATACGCAGTATTTT
TRBV11-3,-,TRBJ1-1,-,16,CASSLGGGEMETEAFF,TGTGCCAGCAGCTTAGGTGGGGGCGAAATGGAGACTGAAGCTTTCTTT
TRBV5-1,-,TRBJ2-7,-,12,CASSLGSSKQYF,TGCGCCAGCAGCTTGGGGTCGTCCAAGCAGTACTTC
TRBV30,-,TRBJ1-5,-,15,CAWTLSGGAHQPQHF,TGTGCCTGGACTTTAAGTGGGGGGGCCCATCAGCCCCAGCATTTT
TRBV24-1,-,TRBJ2-2,-,14,CATMGTGNTGELFF,TGTGCCACCATGGGCACAGGGAACACCGGGGAGCTGTTTTTT
TRBV28,-,TRBJ1-5,-,16,CASSGRPGYSNQPQHF,TGTGCCAGCAGTGGAAGACCAGGGTATAGCAATCAGCCCCAGCATTTT
TRBV7-2,-,TRBJ2-7,-,14,CASSLGSNSYEQYF,TGTGCCAGCAGCTTAGGTAGTAACTCCTACGAGCAGTACTTC
TRBV3-1/TRBV3-2,TRBD2,TRBJ2-4,-,15,CASSLRGSGINIQYF,TGTGCCAGCAGCCTCCGGGGGAGCGGGATAAACATTCAGTACTTC
TRBV28,TRBD1,TRBJ1-5,-,15,CASSSYRDRDITQHF,TGTGCCAGCAGTTCTTACCGGGACAGGGACATTACCCAGCATTTT
TRBV28,-,TRBJ2-2,-,13,CASSFPVTGELFF,TGTGCCAGCAGTTTCCCAGTCACCGGGGAGCTGTTTTTT
TRBV28,TRBD1,TRBJ1-2,-,15,CASSLADREIYGYTF,TGTGCCAGCAGTTTAGCGGACAGGGAAATCTATGGCTACACCTTC
TRBV10-2,TRBD2,TRBJ2-5,-,15,CASSEPAGGPETQYF,TGCGCCAGCAGTGAGCCAGCGGGAGGGCCGGAGACCCAGTACTTC
TRBV30,TRBD2,TRBJ2-1,-,15,CAWSGTSGITMKQFF,TGTGCCTGGAGTGGGACTAGCGGTATCACAATGAAGCAGTTCTTC
TRBV20-1,-,TRBJ1-2,once,13,CSAGGTKNYGYTF,TGCAGTGCTGGTGGGACGAAAAACTATGGCTACACCTTC
TRBV10-2,TRBD2,TRBJ2-1,many,18,CASSVSGTSPFFYNEQFF,TGCGCCAGCAGTGTATCCGGGACTAGCCCCTTTTTCTACAATGAGCAGTTCTTC
TRBV25-1,TRBD2,TRBJ2-7,-,16,CASSTVSAGGPQEQYF,TGTGCCAGCAGTACGGTCTCGGCGGGAGGGCCGCAAGAGCAGTACTTC
TRBV27,TRBD2,TRBJ2-1,-,14,CASSRTSGDNEQFF,TGTGCCAGCAGTCGGACTAGCGGGGACAATGAGCAGTTCTTC
TRBV28,TRBD1,TRBJ2-3,once,15,CASSLWGTGADTQYF,TGTGCCAGCAGTTTATGGGGGACAGGGGCAGATACGCAGTATTTT
TRBV14,-,TRBJ1-3,-,16,CASSQDLGRVGNTIYF,TGTGCCAGCAGCCAAGATCTTGGACGCGTCGGAAACACCATATATTTT
TRBV6-2/TRBV6-3,TRBD2,TRBJ2-1,few,18,CASSPTSGRALAYNEQFF,TGTGCCAGCAGCCCGACTAGCGGGAGGGCGTTAGCCTACAATGAGCAGTTCTTC
TRBV13,-,TRBJ1-4,-,16,CASSFRTRGTNEKLFF,TGTGCCAGCAGCTTTAGGACCCGGGGGACTAATGAAAAACTGTTTTTT
TRBV20-1,-,TRBJ2-7,-,13,CSAGGGGGYEQYF,TGCAGTGCTGGTGGGGGCGGTGGTTACGAGCAGTACTTC
TRBV5-6,-,TRBJ1-2,-,13,CASSPQDNYGYTF,TGTGCCAGCAGCCCTCAAGATAACTATGGCTACACCTTC
TRBV6-5,-,TRBJ2-6,-,15,CASSSGPSRGDVLTF,TGTGCCAGCAGCTCGGGGCCCTCGAGAGGAGACGTCCTGACTTTC
TRBV18,TRBD1,TRBJ1-2,-,14,CASSPPVTGGGYTF,TGTGCCAGCTCACCACCAGTAACAGGGGGAGGCTACACCTTC
TRBV6-6,-,TRBJ1-1,-,13,CASVPLMNTEAFF,TGTGCCAGCGTACCACTCATGAACACTGAAGCTTTCTTT
TRBV6-5,-,TRBJ2-2,-,16,CASSYSSPGDTGELFF,TGTGCCAGCAGTTACTCGAGTCCAGGGGACACCGGGGAGCTGTTTTTT
TRBV12-3/TRBV12-4,-,TRBJ2-1,-,13,CASSLLDQGSQFF,TGTGCCAGCAGTTTGTTAGATCAGGGGTCGCAGTTCTTC
TRBV2,TRBD1,TRBJ1-1,-,14,CASLVTGGSTEAFF,TGTGCCAGCTTGGTGACAGGGGGCTCCACTGAAGCTTTCTTT
TRBV3-1/TRBV3-2,-,TRBJ1-3,-,14,CASSQRFRGNTIYF,TGTGCCAGCAGCCAAAGGTTCAGAGGGAACACCATATATTTT
TRBV5-6,-,TRBJ1-2,-,13,CASSIGLGGGYTF,TGTGCCAGCAGCATTGGATTGGGCGGCGGCTACACCTTC
TRBV6-6,-,TRBJ2-1,-,15,CASSPLVGGYNEQFF,TGTGCCAGCAGTCCATTGGTAGGCGGGTACAATGAGCAGTTCTTC
TRBV18,TRBD1,TRBJ1-5,-,15,CASSPGQAQEQPQHF,TGTGCCAGCTCACCCGGACAGGCTCAGGAACAGCCCCAGCATTTT
TRBV19,-,TRBJ1-3,-,15,CASSPSRSSGNTIYF,TGTGCCAGTAGTCCCAGCCGCTCCTCTGGAAACACCATATATTTT
TRBV19,-,TRBJ2-1,-,13,CATPRDAANEQFF,TGTGCCACACCCCGGGACGCCGCTAATGAGCAGTTCTTC
TRBV24-1,TRBD2,TRBJ2-1,once,17,CATSDWSSGRTYNEQFF,TGTGCCACCAGTGATTGGAGTAGCGGGAGGACCTACAATGAGCAGTTCTTC